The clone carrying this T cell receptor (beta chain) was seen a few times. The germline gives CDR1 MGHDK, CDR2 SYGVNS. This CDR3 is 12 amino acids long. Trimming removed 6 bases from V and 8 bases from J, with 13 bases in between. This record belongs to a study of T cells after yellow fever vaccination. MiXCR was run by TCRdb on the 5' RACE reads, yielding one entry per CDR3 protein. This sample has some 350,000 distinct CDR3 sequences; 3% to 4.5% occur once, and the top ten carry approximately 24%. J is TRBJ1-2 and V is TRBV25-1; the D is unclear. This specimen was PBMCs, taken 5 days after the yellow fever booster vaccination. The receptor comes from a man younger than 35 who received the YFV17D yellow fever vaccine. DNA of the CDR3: TGTGCCAGCAGGGCCTTTCCCTACGGCTACACCTTC. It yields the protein CASRAFPYGYTF.